What follows is one TCR beta chain and its context. Antigen: not known. Germline values: CDR1 LGHNA, CDR2 YNFKEQ. V was clipped by 1 base and J by 2 bases; unmatched bases: 8. CDR3 length equals 18 residues. Quantitative molecular-barcoded 5'-RACE generated the TCR beta libraries. TCRdb itself ran the 5' RACE reads through MiXCR, one entry per CDR3 protein. The data contain 300,000 to 350,000 distinct CDR3 sequences, roughly 20% of them singletons. The data were taken from a study of CD8 T cells in ankylosing spondylitis. Broader study findings: Significant enrichment of disease-linked clones was reported in matched ankylosing spondylitis synovial fluid.

The TCR comes from a female donor with ankylosing spondylitis or in good health (not recorded which). The specimen sequenced was blood, either unsorted or a sorted T cell fraction (not recorded which). The V call is TRBV4-2, the J call TRBJ1-5; 10 bases fit TRBD1. The CDR3 DNA reads TGTGCCAGCAGCCAAGTCTACTCCGGGACAGGGGGCAATCAGCCCCAGCATTTT. It is translated as CASSQVYSGTGGNQPQHF.